This T cell receptor beta chain was sequenced for a study of blood T cell repertoires in COVID-19. Study summary: Researchers got acute and convalescent COVID-19 samples from the United States, Italy and Spain.

Participants spanned ages about 18 to 95 years and resided in 20 to 30 US areas. Two negative PCRs, clearance, or symptom resolution characterized the recovered Cohort 3 donors. Methods used by the authors: How many nucleated cells were present was estimated from reference gene primer amplification. Profiling relied on immunoSEQ multiplex PCR, and the TCRdb table lists in-frame clones only, not all of them. V and J calls and clone size are given by that table; D and trimming were obtained from the DNA. This repertoire shows more than 150,000 clones, 87% found once; its top ten account for 2% to 2.5%. V was trimmed by 1 base and J by 3 bases, leaving 6 bases between them. CDR3 size: 14 residues. The germline V gene encodes CDR1 KGHSH and CDR2 LQKENI.

Sequenced: PBMCs or T cells enriched from blood (not recorded which). This clonotype was sampled from a woman aged 25-40 years who had recovered from COVID-19. This sequence joins TRBV18 and TRBJ2-2; no clear D gene. CDR3 in DNA: TGTGCCAGCTCACCACAGGCGGACACCGGGGAGCTGTTTTTT. Encoded protein: CASSPQADTGELFF.